Listed below are T cell receptor beta chains from one sample, sequenced in a study of T cells in localized non-small cell lung cancer. Assay used: immunoSEQ multiplex PCR; TCRdb lists only in-frame clones, some missing. This sample has approximately 31,000 clones, with approximately 81% found just once. Specimen: peripheral blood, collected before any cancer treatment. Source of these receptors: a male donor at least 60 years old with stage II squamous cell lung carcinoma. The CDR3 runs from the conserved cysteine through the conserved F or W. D genes are given only for firm matches. Expanded clones get a size class; other rows say once, few or many, or leave the size out.

>TRBD1|15|TRBJ2-5|TRBV5-6|.
TGTGCCAGCAGCGGGTATAGGGGGCAAGTGGAGACCCAGTACTTC
CASSGYRGQVETQYF
>TRBD1|14|TRBJ1-2|TRBV6-1|.
TGTGCCAGCAGTGAGGGGGACAGCCACTATGGCTACACCTTC
CASSEGDSHYGYTF
>TRBD2|16|TRBJ2-2|TRBV7-2|.
TGTGCCAGCAGCTCGTGGACTAGCGGGAACACCGGGGAGCTGTTTTTT
CASSSWTSGNTGELFF
>TRBD1|14|TRBJ1-1|TRBV27|.
TGTGCCAGCAGATGGGGGACAGGGGCCACTGAAGCTTTCTTT
CASRWGTGATEAFF
>.|14|TRBJ2-2|TRBV9|.
TGTGCCAGCAGCGTAGCGCCAACAGCCGGGGAGCTGTTTTTT
CASSVAPTAGELFF
>.|16|TRBJ2-3|TRBV6-4|.
TGTGCCAGCACCGTTCAGCGAGGGGGGGGCACAGATACGCAGTATTTT
CASTVQRGGGTDTQYF
>TRBD2|15|TRBJ2-5|TRBV5-4|once
TGTGCCAGCAGCTTAGGGCGGGGGGGCCGAGAGACCCAGTACTTC
CASSLGRGGRETQYF
>TRBD1|15|TRBJ2-3|TRBV5-1|.
TGCGCCAGCAGCTTGGGACAGGGAAGCACAGATACGCAGTATTTT
CASSLGQGSTDTQYF
>.|14|TRBJ2-7|TRBV5-6|once
TGTGCCAGCAGGTACTACGGAATGGGCTACGAGCAGTACTTC
CASRYYGMGYEQYF
>TRBD2|14|TRBJ2-3|TRBV11-3|.
TGTGCCAGCAGCGGCGGGGGGGGCACAGATACGCAGTATTTT
CASSGGGGTDTQYF
>TRBD1|15|TRBJ1-1|TRBV25-1|.
TGTGCCAGCAGTGAATCTATGACAGGGGACACTGAAGCTTTCTTT
CASSESMTGDTEAFF
>.|15|TRBJ2-2|TRBV19|.
TGTGCCAGCAGGGGACTCTCGGGGAACACCGGGGAGCTGTTTTTT
CASRGLSGNTGELFF
>TRBD2|16|TRBJ2-1|TRBV11-3|.
TGTGCCAGCAGCCCAGGACTAGCGGGTATATACAATGAGCAGTTCTTC
CASSPGLAGIYNEQFF
>.|14|TRBJ2-5|TRBV11-3|.
TGTGCCAGCAGCTTAGGCAGGGCGGCAGAGACCCAGTACTTC
CASSLGRAAETQYF
>.|15|TRBJ1-3|TRBV18|.
TGTGCCAGCTTACCCGGGACCGGCTCTGGAAACACCATATATTTT
CASLPGTGSGNTIYF
>TRBD1|14|TRBJ1-5|TRBV5-1|few
TGCGCCAGCAGCCTCGGACAGGTTGGTCAGCCCCAGCATTTT
CASSLGQVGQPQHF
>TRBD1|12|TRBJ2-3|TRBV29-1|.
TGCAGCGTGGGACAGGGGAAAGATACGCAGTATTTT
CSVGQGKDTQYF
>.|15|TRBJ2-7|TRBV6-5|.
TGTGCCAGCAGGAAGCCCGGGGGCTCCTCCTACGAGCAGTACTTC
CASRKPGGSSYEQYF
>.|16|TRBJ1-1|TRBV7-3|once
TGTGCCAGCAGCTTAGGCCCGGTAGGGCCGAACACTGAAGCTTTCTTT
CASSLGPVGPNTEAFF
>.|13|TRBJ2-2|TRBV7-7|.
TGTGCTAGCAGCTTAGGGGTTGCCGGGGAGCTGTTTTTT
CASSLGVAGELFF
>TRBD2|16|TRBJ2-7|TRBV7-2|.
TGTGCCAGCAGCTTAAGCAGCGCCAGGGCGGGAGGGCAGCAGTACTTC
CASSLSSARAGGQQYF
>.|16|TRBJ1-4|TRBV19|few
TGTGCCAGTAGTATAAACGGGGCAGCTGCTAATGAAAAACTGTTTTTT
CASSINGAAANEKLFF
>.|11|TRBJ2-7|TRBV5-5|few
TGTGCCAGCAGCTTAAGGGACGAGCAGTACTTC
CASSLRDEQYF
>.|15|TRBJ2-7|TRBV7-8|.
TGTGCCAGCAGCTTAGCCGGGGGGCCGGGGTACGAGCAGTACTTC
CASSLAGGPGYEQYF
>.|12|TRBJ1-2|TRBV5-5|once
TGTGCCAGCAGCTTGACAGTGAATGGCTACACCTTC
CASSLTVNGYTF
>TRBD1|14|TRBJ2-1|TRBV19|.
TGTGCCAGTTCCCGGGACAGGGGTACTGGCGAGCAGTTCTTC
CASSRDRGTGEQFF
>.|17|TRBJ2-1|TRBV28|few
TGTGCCAGCAGTTTAAGCGGCGGGGGCTCCACCTACAATGAGCAGTTCTTC
CASSLSGGGSTYNEQFF
>.|13|TRBJ2-5|TRBV7-6|.
TGTGCCAGCAACGGGGGGCCTGGGGAGACCCAGTACTTC
CASNGGPGETQYF
>.|16|TRBJ2-7|TRBV7-9|.
TGTGCCAGCAGCGACGCTGTTAGGCGGGGAACCTACGAGCAGTACTTC
CASSDAVRRGTYEQYF
>.|13|TRBJ2-7|TRBV19|once
TGTGCCAGTAGTATAGGCAGAACCTACGAGCAGTACTTC
CASSIGRTYEQYF
>TRBD1|15|TRBJ1-4|TRBV9|.
TGTGCCAGCAGCGCCCACAGGGGGACTAATGAAAAACTGTTTTTT
CASSAHRGTNEKLFF
>.|15|TRBJ2-3|TRBV5-6|.
TGTGCCAGCAGCACGCGAGCTGGCCGCCCAGATACGCAGTATTTT
CASSTRAGRPDTQYF
>.|15|TRBJ1-1|TRBV7-2|.
TGTGCCAGCAGCTTAGGGTCGGTGAGGAACACTGAAGCTTTCTTT
CASSLGSVRNTEAFF
>.|15|TRBJ2-5|TRBV9|.
TGTGCCAGCAGCGCGTACAGGGTTTCTCAAGAGACCCAGTACTTC
CASSAYRVSQETQYF
>TRBD2|15|TRBJ2-2|TRBV7-2|few
TGTGCCAGCAGCTCCCTAGCGGGGCAAACCGGGGAGCTGTTTTTT
CASSSLAGQTGELFF
>.|17|TRBJ2-1|TRBV5-1|few
TGCGCCAGCAGCCCCCAAGGCACCTCAGGTCTTGACAATGAGCAGTTCTTC
CASSPQGTSGLDNEQFF
>.|15|TRBJ2-7|TRBV5-6|.
TGTGCCAGCAGCTTGGTCCAGGTCGGCTCCTACGAGCAGTACTTC
CASSLVQVGSYEQYF
>.|13|TRBJ2-5|TRBV19|.
TGTGCCAGTAGTATAGGCAGGGGCGAGACCCAGTACTTC
CASSIGRGETQYF
>.|15|TRBJ2-7|TRBV5-4|.
TGTGCCAGCAGCCAGAGGGGGGGCGAGGGTTACGAGCAGTACTTC
CASSQRGGEGYEQYF
>.|13|TRBJ2-2|TRBV5-1|.
TGCGCCAGCAGCTTGGGGCTCACCGGGGAGCTGTTTTTT
CASSLGLTGELFF
>.|11|TRBJ2-1|TRBV30|.
TGTGCCTGGAGTTTTATGAATGAGCAGTTCTTC
CAWSFMNEQFF
>.|13|TRBJ1-5|TRBV13|few
TGTGCCAGCAGCTTGAGACAGGAGAAGCCCCAGCATTTT
CASSLRQEKPQHF
>TRBD1|17|TRBJ2-6|TRBV5-1|.
TGCGCCAGCAGCCGGACAGGTGGTACCTCTGGGGCCAATGTCCTGACTTTC
CASSRTGGTSGANVLTF
>.|16|TRBJ1-2|TRBV6-1|.
TGTGCCAGCAGTGAACCTGGGTCTTTGAAGGGTGGCGGCTACACCTTC
CASSEPGSLKGGGYTF
>TRBD2|15|TRBJ2-3|TRBV7-2|.
TGTGCCAGCAGCTTAGGGGGGGGACTGACAGATACGCAGTATTTT
CASSLGGGLTDTQYF
>.|14|TRBJ2-7|TRBV29-1|.
TGCAGCGTTGTGGGGGGGCTCAGCTACTACGAGCAGTACTTC
CSVVGGLSYYEQYF
>TRBD2|14|TRBJ2-1|TRBV7-2|few
TGTGCCAGCAGCTTAGGCGGGAGCCAGAATGAGCAGTTCTTC
CASSLGGSQNEQFF
>TRBD2|14|TRBJ2-7|TRBV9|.
TGTGCCAGCAGCACTCGACTAGCGGGGTACGAGCAGTACTTC
CASSTRLAGYEQYF
>.|12|TRBJ1-5|TRBV6-1|few
TGTGCCAGCAGTGAAGGCTCCGGGCCCCAGCATTTT
CASSEGSGPQHF
>.|14|TRBJ2-7|TRBV29-1|.
TGCAGCGTCTTGGTATTGACAAGCCACTACGAGCAGTACTTC
CSVLVLTSHYEQYF
>TRBD1|15|TRBJ2-5|TRBV5-1|.
TGCGCCAGCAGCAACTGGGCAGGGGGCGGGGAGACCCAGTACTTC
CASSNWAGGGETQYF
>.|15|TRBJ2-7|TRBV30|.
TGTGCCTGGAGTCCCCCCCCAGCAGGGGACCACGAGCAGTACTTC
CAWSPPPAGDHEQYF
>.|14|TRBJ2-2|TRBV18|.
TGTGCCAGCTCACCGTCACCCAACACCGGGGAGCTGTTTTTT
CASSPSPNTGELFF
>TRBD2|15|TRBJ2-3|TRBV2|.
TGTGCCAGCAACTTCTATAGCGGGAGCACAGATACGCAGTATTTT
CASNFYSGSTDTQYF
>TRBD2|16|TRBJ2-4|TRBV5-1|.
TGCGCCAGCAGCCCGGGGGGGAGTTTAGCCAAAAACATTCAGTACTTC
CASSPGGSLAKNIQYF
>TRBD1|16|TRBJ1-2|TRBV4-1|.
TGCGCCAGCAGCCAGACTAGGGACAGGGACCCTAGGGGCTACACCTTC
CASSQTRDRDPRGYTF
>TRBD1|16|TRBJ1-2|TRBV30|few
TGTGCCTGGAGTCCTGGGCTACAGGGGAAAGGCTATGGCTACACCTTC
CAWSPGLQGKGYGYTF
>TRBD1|14|TRBJ1-1|TRBV6-1|.
TGTGCCAGCAGTGTGACAGGGAGCGACACTGAAGCTTTCTTT
CASSVTGSDTEAFF
>.|13|TRBJ2-5|TRBV19|.
TGTGCCAGTAGTACGAACCTGAGGGGGACCCAGTACTTC
CASSTNLRGTQYF